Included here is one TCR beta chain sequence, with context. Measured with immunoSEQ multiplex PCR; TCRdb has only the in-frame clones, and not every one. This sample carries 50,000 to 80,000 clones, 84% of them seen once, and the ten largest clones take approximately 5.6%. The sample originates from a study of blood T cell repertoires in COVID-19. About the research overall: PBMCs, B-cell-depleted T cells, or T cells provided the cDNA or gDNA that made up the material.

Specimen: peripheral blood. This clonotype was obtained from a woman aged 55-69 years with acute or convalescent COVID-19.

CDR3 loop: CASSGTGYGYTF. The CDR3 region has the DNA TGTGCCAGCAGCGGGACAGGGTATGGCTACACCTTC. The chain is built from TRBV25-1 and TRBJ1-2; 9 bases match TRBD1. The CDR3 covers 12 residues. Per germline, CDR1 MGHDK and CDR2 SYGVNS. Unmatched junction bases numbered 1, after V lost 6 bases and J lost 5 bases.